The 9 T cell receptor beta chains below were found in one sample sequenced in a study of T cells in Graves' hyperthyroidism and ophthalmopathy. From RNA transcripts, TCR beta CDR3 regions were amplified. Initially, a first-round RT-PCR of the TCR CDR3 employed the HTBI primer set. Via MiXCR, TCRdb re-called the multiplex PCR reads, giving one row per CDR3 protein. The table shows 600,000 to 850,000 distinct CDR3 sequences, with approximately 19% occurring only once. Sequencing used blood. Source of these receptors: a woman aged 45-60 years with Graves' hyperthyroidism that later progressed to Graves' ophthalmopathy.

This clonotype has ten or more counts. The gene calls are TRBV12-3 or TRBV12-4 and TRBJ2-3; TRBD2 matches 8 bases. The CDR3 totals 16 residues. Trimming took 6 bases from V and 0 from J; bases not matched to a gene: 8. CDR3 bases: TGTGCCAGCAGCCTACGACCTAGCGGGAGCACAGATACGCAGTATTTT. This sequence encodes CASSLRPSGSTDTQYF.

The chain employs TRBV5-1 and TRBJ2-6; no reliable D call. This CDR3 region has 14 residues. Germline V gives CDR1 SGHRS, CDR2 YFSETQ. Trimming removed 4 bases from V and 2 bases from J, with 7 bases in between. The CDR3 sequence is CASSPTPGANVLTF. The CDR3 nucleotides read TGCGCCAGCAGCCCCACCCCTGGGGCCAACGTCCTGACTTTC.

This clonotype was counted between two and nine times. The chain is built from TRBV11-2 and TRBJ1-2, with TRBD1 matching 8 bases. The germline V gene has CDR1 SGHAT and CDR2 FQNNGV. Germline trimming cut 8 bases from V and 8 bases from J; bases unmatched to any gene: 13. The CDR3 is made up of 14 amino acids. As DNA, the CDR3 is TGTGCCAGCTCACAGGGACAGGCCCCTCGGGGCTACACCTTC. Protein sequence: CASSQGQAPRGYTF.

This rearrangement joins TRBV3-1 to TRBJ1-4, with D maybe TRBD1 (5 bases). This CDR3 comprises 14 residues. V lost 5 bases and J 6 bases, leaving 13 bases between the germline ends. Germline CDR1 reads LGHDT; CDR2 reads YNNKEL (reference sequence). The CDR3 bases are TGTGCCAGCAGCATCGGGACCGACTATGAAAAACTGTTTTTT. It translates to CASSIGTDYEKLFF.

In this sample, this clonotype turned up many times. CDR3 nucleotide sequence: TGTGCCAGCAGTTACTCAGACGTAGGGACTGAAGCTTTCTTT. Amino acids: CASSYSDVGTEAFF. This chain uses TRBV6-5 with TRBJ1-1; D not certain. Germline V gene data show CDR1 as MNHEY and CDR2 as SVGAGI. The CDR3 contains 14 residues. V shed 0 bases and J shed 5 bases, with 10 bases lying between them.

This clonotype has at least ten counts. CDR3 loop: CASTNLPGANRAVMTGELFF. The DNA for the CDR3 is TGTGCCAGCACCAACCTCCCTGGTGCTAACAGGGCGGTTATGACCGGGGAGCTGTTTTTT. The chain is built from TRBV6-1 and TRBJ2-2; TRBD1 is a possible D gene (6 bases). The CDR3 loop spans 20 amino acids. Germline-derived CDR1 and CDR2 are MNHNS and SASEGT. Trimming left V 7 bases short and J 5 bases short, with 32 bases between.

This clonotype occurred many times. The chain carries TRBV20-1 and TRBJ1-1; no firm D call. CDR3 length equals 13 residues. Trimming stripped 6 bases from V and 1 base from J, with 12 bases between. Germline CDR1 DFQATT, CDR2 SNEGSKA (reference sequence). The CDR3 here is CSASSVGNTEAFF. The CDR3 nucleotides are TGCAGTGCGTCTTCCGTAGGGAACACTGAAGCTTTCTTT.

This clonotype was found a few times. The chain couples TRBV6-1 to TRBJ2-1, with 8 bases matching TRBD2. CDR3 length: 16 amino acids. The trim removed 2 bases at V and 9 bases at J, leaving 12 bases unmatched. CDR1 is MNHNS and CDR2 is SASEGT in the germline V gene. CDR3 DNA: TGTGCCAGCAGTGAAAGGGCGGGGGGCCCACATTTTGAGCAGTTCTTC. The encoded protein is CASSERAGGPHFEQFF.

This clonotype was observed a handful of times. The genes are TRBV5-6 and TRBJ2-1, with 12 bases that match TRBD1. The CDR3 length is 20 residues. The trim removed 0 bases at V and 4 bases at J, leaving 14 bases unmatched. The germline V gene has CDR1 SGHDT and CDR2 YYEEEE. CDR3 sequence (DNA): TGTGCCAGCAGCTTGGTTGGGGACAGGGGGCCGGCTACGGGGTACAATGAGCAGTTCTTC. This sequence encodes CASSLVGDRGPATGYNEQFF.